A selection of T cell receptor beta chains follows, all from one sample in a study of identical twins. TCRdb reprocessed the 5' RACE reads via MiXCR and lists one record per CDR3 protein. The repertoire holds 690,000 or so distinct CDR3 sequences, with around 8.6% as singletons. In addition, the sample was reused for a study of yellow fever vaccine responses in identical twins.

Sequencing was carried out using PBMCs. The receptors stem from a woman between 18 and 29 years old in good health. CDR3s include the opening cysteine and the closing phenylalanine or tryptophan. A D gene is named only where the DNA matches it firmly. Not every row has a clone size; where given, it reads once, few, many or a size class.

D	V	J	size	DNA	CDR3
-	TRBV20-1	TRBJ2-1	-	TGCAGTGCTAGGTCGGCAGGGGGGTGGTATGAGCAGTTCTTC	CSARSAGGWYEQFF
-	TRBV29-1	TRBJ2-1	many	TGCAGCGTTTTCGTAAGGGGGGCCTACAATGAGCAGTTCTTC	CSVFVRGAYNEQFF
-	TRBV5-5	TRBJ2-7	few	TGTGCCAGCAGCGTCCGGGCCTCAGTGCAGTACTTC	CASSVRASVQYF
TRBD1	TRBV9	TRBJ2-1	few	TGTGCCAGCAGCGCATGGGACAGAAATGAGCAGTTCTTC	CASSAWDRNEQFF
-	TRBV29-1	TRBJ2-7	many	TGCAGCGCCGAAAGACCACCCTACGAGCAGTACTTC	CSAERPPYEQYF
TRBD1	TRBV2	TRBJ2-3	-	TGTGCCAGCAGTGAAACCAGGGGGCCAGATACGCAGTATTTT	CASSETRGPDTQYF
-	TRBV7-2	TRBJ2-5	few	TGTGCCATCACTCTGTCTCGCGCGGAGGGGACCCAGTACTTC	CAITLSRAEGTQYF
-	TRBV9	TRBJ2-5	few	TGTGCCAGCAGCGTAGTAGCGGTCCTAGGAGAGACCCAGTACTTC	CASSVVAVLGETQYF
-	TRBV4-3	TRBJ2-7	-	TGCGCCAGCAGCCAAAACCTAATGGCGGGACAAAGCTCCTACGAGCAGTACTTC	CASSQNLMAGQSSYEQYF
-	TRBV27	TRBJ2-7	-	TGTGCCAGCAGACGGGGACGGTTCTCCTACGAGCAGTACTTC	CASRRGRFSYEQYF
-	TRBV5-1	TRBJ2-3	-	TGCGCCAACAGCTTGGTGGACCCCACAGATACGCAGTATTTT	CANSLVDPTDTQYF
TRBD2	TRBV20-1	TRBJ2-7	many	TGCAGTGCTAGGGCCGGGGGGTCCTACGAGCAGTACTTC	CSARAGGSYEQYF
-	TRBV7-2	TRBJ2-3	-	TGTGCCAGCAGCCTGGGGAAGCCAGATACGCAGTATTTT	CASSLGKPDTQYF
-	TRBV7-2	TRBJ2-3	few	TGCCGTTGGGGGGACAATCCAGATACGCAGTATTTT	CRWGDNPDTQYF
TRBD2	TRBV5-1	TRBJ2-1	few	TGCGCCAGCAGCCCGGGACTACTGCAACCTATTGGGTATGAGCAGTTCTTC	CASSPGLLQPIGYEQFF
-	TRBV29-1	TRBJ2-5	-	TGCAGCGTTATACTGACGTCCAGGGTCGAAGAGACCCAGTACTTC	CSVILTSRVEETQYF
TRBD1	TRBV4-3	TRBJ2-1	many	TGCGCCAGCAGCCAGGCCGACCGGGACAGGGGGCTCTATGAGCAGTTCTTC	CASSQADRDRGLYEQFF
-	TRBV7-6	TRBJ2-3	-	TGTGCCAGCAGCTTAGCGGTCGTCGATACGCAGTATTTT	CASSLAVVDTQYF
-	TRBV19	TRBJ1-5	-	TGTGCCAGGCAAGATCAAGTGGCCCGGACAGTGAATCAGCCCCAGCATTTT	CARQDQVARTVNQPQHF
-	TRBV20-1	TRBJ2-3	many	TGCAGTGCCGCCGGAGCCTCAAGCACAGATACGCAGTATTTT	CSAAGASSTDTQYF
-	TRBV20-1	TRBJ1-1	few	TGCAGTGCCTCCACCCCGTGGGCGGAGAGGGGGACTGAAGCTTTCTTT	CSASTPWAERGTEAFF
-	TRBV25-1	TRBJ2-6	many	TGTGCCAGCAGTGAACGCAAGGGAATCTCTGGGGCCAACGTCCTGACTTTC	CASSERKGISGANVLTF
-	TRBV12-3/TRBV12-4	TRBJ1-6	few	TGTGCCAGCAGTTTCGGGCCTAATTCACCCCTCCACTTT	CASSFGPNSPLHF
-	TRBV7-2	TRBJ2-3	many	TGTGCCAGCAGCCCAGCCGGTGGGGGCGCAGATACGCAGTATTTT	CASSPAGGGADTQYF
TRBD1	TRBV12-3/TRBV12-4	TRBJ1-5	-	TGTGCCAGCAGTTTAGGACAGGGGGCCCGGGGCAATCAGCCCCAGCATTTT	CASSLGQGARGNQPQHF
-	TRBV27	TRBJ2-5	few	TGTGCCAGCAGTTTACGACAGAAAGAGACCCAGTACTTC	CASSLRQKETQYF
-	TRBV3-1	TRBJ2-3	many	TGTGCCAGCAGCCAAGATATGAAGGGTACGCAGTATTTT	CASSQDMKGTQYF
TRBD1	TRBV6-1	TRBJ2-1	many	TGTGCCAGCAGTGGGGACAGAAATTACAATGAGCAGTTCTTC	CASSGDRNYNEQFF
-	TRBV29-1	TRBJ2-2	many	TGCAGCGTTGAGTCATCCGATTTGAACACCGGGGAGCTGTTTTTT	CSVESSDLNTGELFF
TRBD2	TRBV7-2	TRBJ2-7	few	TGTGCCAGCAGCTCTAGCGGGGGGTTTCAGTACGAGCAGTACTTC	CASSSSGGFQYEQYF
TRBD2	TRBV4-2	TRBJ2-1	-	TGTGCCAGCAGCCAAGTGGGGACTAGCGGGTCCTACAATGAGCAGTTCTTC	CASSQVGTSGSYNEQFF
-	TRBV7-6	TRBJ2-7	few	TGTGCCAGCAGCCAGGCCCTTTTTTCTCGGGAGCCTACCTACGAGCAGTACTTC	CASSQALFSREPTYEQYF
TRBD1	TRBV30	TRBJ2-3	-	TGTGCCTGGAGTGATACGACAGGGGCTATGTCATCTAGCACAGATACGCAGTATTTT	CAWSDTTGAMSSSTDTQYF
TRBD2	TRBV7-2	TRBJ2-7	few	TGTGCCAGCAGCCGACTAGCGGTAGCCTACGAGCAGTACTTC	CASSRLAVAYEQYF
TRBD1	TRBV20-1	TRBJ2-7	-	TGCAGTGCTAAGACAGGGGTGCACGAGCAGTACTTC	CSAKTGVHEQYF
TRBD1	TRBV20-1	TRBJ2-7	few	TGCAGTGCCTCAAATCCTGGACAGGGCTACGAGCAGTACTTC	CSASNPGQGYEQYF
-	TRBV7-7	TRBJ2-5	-	TGTGCTAGCAGCTTAAGGGCGGGGGACAGGACCCAGTACTTC	CASSLRAGDRTQYF
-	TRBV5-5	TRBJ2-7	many	TGTGCCAGCAGCTTTCTGTCCCCCTACGAGCAGTACTTC	CASSFLSPYEQYF
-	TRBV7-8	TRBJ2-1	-	TGTGCCAGCAGCTTAGATGGGGGATCCCTATACAATGAGCAGTTCTTC	CASSLDGGSLYNEQFF
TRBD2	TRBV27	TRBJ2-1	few	TGTGCCAGCAGTTTCCGACTAGCGGGAGGGATGAATGAGCAGTTCTTC	CASSFRLAGGMNEQFF
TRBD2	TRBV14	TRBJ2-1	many	TGTGCCAGCAGCCAAGACCGACTAGCGGCTAGCTCCTACAATGAGCAGTTCTTC	CASSQDRLAASSYNEQFF
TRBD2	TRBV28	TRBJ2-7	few	TGTGCCAGCAGTTTACGGGGGGAATTCTACGAGCAGTACTTC	CASSLRGEFYEQYF
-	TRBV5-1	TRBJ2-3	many	TGCGCCAGCAGCTTGGCCCGTTCGGGGGATACGCAGTATTTT	CASSLARSGDTQYF
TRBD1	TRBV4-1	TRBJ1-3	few	TGCGCCAGCAGCCAAGGCAATCAGGGGGACACCATATATTTT	CASSQGNQGDTIYF
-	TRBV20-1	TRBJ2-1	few	TGCAGTGCTAACCTCGTCCTAACCTACAATGAGCAGTTCTTC	CSANLVLTYNEQFF
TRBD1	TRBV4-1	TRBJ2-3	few	TGCGCCAGCAGCCAGACAGGGGATCACACAGATACGCAGTATTTT	CASSQTGDHTDTQYF
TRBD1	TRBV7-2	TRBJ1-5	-	TGTGCCAGCAGCCACCGGACAGGGTCAAATCAGCCCCAGCATTTT	CASSHRTGSNQPQHF
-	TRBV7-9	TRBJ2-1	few	TGTGCCAGCAGCCCCCCGGCGGGGACCAGTGAGCAGTTCTTC	CASSPPAGTSEQFF
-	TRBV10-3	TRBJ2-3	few	TGTGCCATCAGTACTGCAGCCACAGATACGCAGTATTTT	CAISTAATDTQYF
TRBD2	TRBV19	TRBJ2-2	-	TGTGCCAGTAGTAAAAGACTAGCGGGAGCTGTTTACACCGGGGAGCTGTTTTTT	CASSKRLAGAVYTGELFF
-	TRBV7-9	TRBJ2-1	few	TGTGCCAGCAGCTACGGCGGGGACCCTTACAATGAGCAGTTCTTC	CASSYGGDPYNEQFF
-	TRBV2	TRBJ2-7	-	TGTGCCAGCAGTGAAAGTTCCGTTGACAGTTTCTACGAGCAGTACTTC	CASSESSVDSFYEQYF
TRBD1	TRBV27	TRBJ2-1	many	TGTGCCAGCAGTTATCTACCGGGACAGGGACCCAATGAGCAGTTCTTC	CASSYLPGQGPNEQFF
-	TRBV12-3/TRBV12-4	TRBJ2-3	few	TGTGCCAGCAGTCCCACCTTAGATACGCAGTATTTT	CASSPTLDTQYF
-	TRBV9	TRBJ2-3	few	TGTGCCAGCAGCGCGGCCGGGACTAGCACAGATACGCAGTATTTT	CASSAAGTSTDTQYF